This T cell receptor (beta chain) was sequenced during a study of T cell changes during pregnancy in multiple sclerosis. J was trimmed by 5 bases and V by 1 base; bases with no gene match: 6. This CDR3 has 15 amino acids. Germline lookup yields CDR1 KGHSH and CDR2 LQKENI. This table comes from immunoSEQ multiplex PCR, and its TCRdb copy is limited to in-frame clones, with some not included. The repertoire holds 30,000 to 45,000 clones, around 92% seen once, with around 10% in the top ten. Sequenced here: CD8+ T cells from peripheral blood mononuclear cells, sampled after pregnancy. This clonotype was sampled from a female donor with multiple sclerosis, enrolled in a pregnancy study. The gene calls are TRBV18 and TRBJ2-7; TRBD1 agrees at 9 bases. The CDR3 DNA sequence: TGTGCCAGCTCACCACAAAACAGGGGGCGTGACGAGCAGTACTTC. This encodes CASSPQNRGRDEQYF.